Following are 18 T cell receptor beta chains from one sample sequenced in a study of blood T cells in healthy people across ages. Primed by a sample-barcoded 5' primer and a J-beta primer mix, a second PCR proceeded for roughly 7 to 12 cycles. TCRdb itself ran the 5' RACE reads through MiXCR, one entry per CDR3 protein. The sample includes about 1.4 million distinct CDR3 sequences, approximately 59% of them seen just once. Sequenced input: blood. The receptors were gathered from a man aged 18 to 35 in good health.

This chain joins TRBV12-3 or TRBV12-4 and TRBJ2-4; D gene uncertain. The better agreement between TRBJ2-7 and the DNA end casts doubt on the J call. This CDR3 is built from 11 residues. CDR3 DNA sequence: TGTGCCAGCAGCCGCACTCGCGAGCAGTACTTC. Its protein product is CASSRTREQYF.

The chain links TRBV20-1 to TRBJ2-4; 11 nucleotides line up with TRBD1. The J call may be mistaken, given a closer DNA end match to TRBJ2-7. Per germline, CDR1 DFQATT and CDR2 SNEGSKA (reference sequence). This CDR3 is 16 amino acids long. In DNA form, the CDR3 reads TGCAGTGCTAGAGTTTCACCGGGACAGGGGGCCTACGAGCAGTACTTC. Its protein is CSARVSPGQGAYEQYF.

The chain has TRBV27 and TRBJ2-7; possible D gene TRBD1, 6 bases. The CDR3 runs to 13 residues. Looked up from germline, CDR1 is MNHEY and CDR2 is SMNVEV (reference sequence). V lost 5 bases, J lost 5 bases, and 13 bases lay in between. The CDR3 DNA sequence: TGTGCCAGCAGTGGGGGCGGAAGGAACGAGCAGTACTTC. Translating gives CASSGGGRNEQYF.

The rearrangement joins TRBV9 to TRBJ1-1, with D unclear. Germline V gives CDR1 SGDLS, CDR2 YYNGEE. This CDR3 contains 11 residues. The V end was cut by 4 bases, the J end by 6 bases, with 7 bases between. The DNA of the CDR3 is TGTGCCAGCAGCATGAGTTCTGAAGCTTTCTTT. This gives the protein CASSMSSEAFF.

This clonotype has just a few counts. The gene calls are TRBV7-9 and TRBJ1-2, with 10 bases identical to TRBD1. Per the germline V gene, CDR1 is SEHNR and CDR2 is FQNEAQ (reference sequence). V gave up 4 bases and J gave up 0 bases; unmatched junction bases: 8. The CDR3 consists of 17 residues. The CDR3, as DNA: TGTGCCAGCAGCTCCATGGACAGGGGGTTAGCTAACTATGGCTACACCTTC. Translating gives CASSSMDRGLANYGYTF.

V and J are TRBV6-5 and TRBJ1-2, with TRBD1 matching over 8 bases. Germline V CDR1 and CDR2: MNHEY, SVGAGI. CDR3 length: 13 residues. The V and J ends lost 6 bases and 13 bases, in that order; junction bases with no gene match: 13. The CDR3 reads CASSTHNRGIPTF. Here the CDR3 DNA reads TGTGCCAGCAGCACCCACAACAGGGGGATTCCCACCTTC.

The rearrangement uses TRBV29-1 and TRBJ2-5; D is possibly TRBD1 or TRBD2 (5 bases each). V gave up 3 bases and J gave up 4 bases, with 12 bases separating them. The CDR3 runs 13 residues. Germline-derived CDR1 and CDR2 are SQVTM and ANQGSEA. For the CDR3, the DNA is TGCAGCGTTGAGACAGCTGGGGGAGAGACCCAGTACTTC. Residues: CSVETAGGETQYF. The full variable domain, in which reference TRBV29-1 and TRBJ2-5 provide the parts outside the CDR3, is SAVISQKPSRDICQRGTSLTIQCQVDSQVTMMFWYRQQPGQSLTLIATANQGSEATYESGFVIDKFPISRPNLTFSTLTVSNMSPEDSSIYLCSVETAGGETQYFGPGTRLLVL.

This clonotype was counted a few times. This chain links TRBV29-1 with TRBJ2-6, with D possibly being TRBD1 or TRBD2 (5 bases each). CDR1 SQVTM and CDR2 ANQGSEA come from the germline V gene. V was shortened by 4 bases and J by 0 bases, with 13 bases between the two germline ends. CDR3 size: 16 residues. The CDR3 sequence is CSVGGGVGSGANVLTF. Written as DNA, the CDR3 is TGCAGCGTTGGTGGGGGAGTAGGCTCTGGGGCCAACGTCCTGACTTTC.

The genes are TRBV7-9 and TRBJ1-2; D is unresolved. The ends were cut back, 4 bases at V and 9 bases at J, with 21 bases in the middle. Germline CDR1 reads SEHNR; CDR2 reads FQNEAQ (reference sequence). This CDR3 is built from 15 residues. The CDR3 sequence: CASSSLTVSPDSYTF. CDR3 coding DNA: TGTGCCAGCAGCTCCTTAACGGTTTCGCCAGACAGCTACACCTTC.

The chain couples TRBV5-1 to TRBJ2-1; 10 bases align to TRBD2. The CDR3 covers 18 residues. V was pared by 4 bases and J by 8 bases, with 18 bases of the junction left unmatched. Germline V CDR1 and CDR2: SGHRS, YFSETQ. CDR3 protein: CASSPVIGASGGADEQFF. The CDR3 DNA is TGCGCCAGCAGCCCCGTGATAGGGGCGAGCGGGGGGGCCGATGAGCAGTTCTTC.

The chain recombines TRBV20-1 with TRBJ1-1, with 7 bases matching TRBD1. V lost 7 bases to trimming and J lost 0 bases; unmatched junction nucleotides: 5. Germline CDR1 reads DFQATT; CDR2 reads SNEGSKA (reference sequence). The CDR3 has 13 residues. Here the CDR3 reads CSGMDRLNTEAFF. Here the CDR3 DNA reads TGCAGTGGCATGGACAGGTTGAACACTGAAGCTTTCTTT.

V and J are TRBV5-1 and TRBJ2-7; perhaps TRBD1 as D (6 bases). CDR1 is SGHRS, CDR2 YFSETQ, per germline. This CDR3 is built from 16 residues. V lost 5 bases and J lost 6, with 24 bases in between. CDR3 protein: CASSYGQPQPSGEQYF. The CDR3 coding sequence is TGCGCCAGCAGTTACGGACAGCCTCAGCCTTCCGGCGAGCAGTACTTC. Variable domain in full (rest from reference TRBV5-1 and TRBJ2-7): KAGVTQTPRYLIKTRGQQVTLSCSPISGHRSVSWYQQTPGQGLQFLFEYFSETQRNKGNFPGRFSGRQFSNSRSEMNVSTLELGDSALYLCASSYGQPQPSGEQYFGPGTRLTVT.

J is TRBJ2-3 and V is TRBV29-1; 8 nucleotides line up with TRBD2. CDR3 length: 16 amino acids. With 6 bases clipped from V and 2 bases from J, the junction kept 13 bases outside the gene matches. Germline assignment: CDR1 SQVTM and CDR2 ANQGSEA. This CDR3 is CSVQLAETPYTDTQYF. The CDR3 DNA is TGCAGCGTCCAACTAGCGGAAACCCCTTACACAGATACGCAGTATTTT.

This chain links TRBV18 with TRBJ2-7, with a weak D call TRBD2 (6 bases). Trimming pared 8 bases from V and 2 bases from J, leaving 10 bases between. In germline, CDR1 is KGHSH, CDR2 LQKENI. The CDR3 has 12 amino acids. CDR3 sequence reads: CASHSGAYEQYF. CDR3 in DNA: TGTGCCAGCCACTCGGGGGCCTACGAGCAGTACTTC.

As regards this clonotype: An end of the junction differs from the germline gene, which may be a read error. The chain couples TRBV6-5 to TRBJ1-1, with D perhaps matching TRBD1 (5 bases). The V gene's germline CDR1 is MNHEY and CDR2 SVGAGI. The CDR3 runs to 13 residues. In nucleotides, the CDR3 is TGTGCCAGTAGTTACTCGGAAGGGGCTGAAGCTTTCTTT. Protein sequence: CASSYSEGAEAFF.

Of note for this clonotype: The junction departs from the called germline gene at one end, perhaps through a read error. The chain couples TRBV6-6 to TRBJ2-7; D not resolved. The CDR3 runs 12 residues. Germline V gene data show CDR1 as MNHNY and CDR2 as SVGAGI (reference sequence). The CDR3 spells CASRYSAYEQYF. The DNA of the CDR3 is TGTGCCAGCAGGTACTCCGCCTACGAGCAGTACTTC.

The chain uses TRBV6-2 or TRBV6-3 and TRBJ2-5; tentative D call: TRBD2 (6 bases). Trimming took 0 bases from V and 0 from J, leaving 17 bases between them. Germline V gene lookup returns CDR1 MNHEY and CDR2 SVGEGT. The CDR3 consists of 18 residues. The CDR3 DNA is TGTGCCAGCAGTTACTCTCGAGTATTCCCGGGGGACCAAGAGACCCAGTACTTC. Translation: CASSYSRVFPGDQETQYF.

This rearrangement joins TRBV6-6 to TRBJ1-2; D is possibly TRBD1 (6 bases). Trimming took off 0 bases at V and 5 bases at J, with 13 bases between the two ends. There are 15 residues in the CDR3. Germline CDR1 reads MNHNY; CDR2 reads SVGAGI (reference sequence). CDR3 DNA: TGTGCCAGCAGTTACTCAATACAGGGAAGGTATGGCTACACCTTC. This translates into CASSYSIQGRYGYTF.